This is a list of T cell receptor beta chains from one sample in a study of blood T cells in healthy people across ages. TCRdb reprocessed the 5' RACE reads via MiXCR and lists one record per CDR3 protein. The sample has hundreds of thousands of distinct CDR3 sequences, 40% to 50% seen once. Sequencing was done on a sample of blood. Receptors were obtained from an elderly man in good health. Both conserved end residues are part of each CDR3. Fields, in order: V gene, J gene, clone size, D gene, CDR3 protein, CDR3 DNA. A D gene is named only where the DNA matches it firmly. Clone sizes are given selectively: once, few, many, or a class where the clone is expanded.

>TRBV25-1|TRBJ1-1|NA|NA
CASSVSLNTEAFF
TGTGCCAGCAGTGTCTCGTTGAACACTGAAGCTTTCTTT
>TRBV29-1|TRBJ2-7|NA|NA
CSVAFAPAEYEQYF
TGCAGCGTTGCCTTCGCCCCGGCAGAATACGAGCAGTACTTC
>TRBV11-2|TRBJ2-7|NA|NA
CASSLVDKRAQYF
TGTGCCAGCAGCTTAGTGGATAAACGAGCGCAGTACTTC
>TRBV12-3/TRBV12-4|TRBJ2-3|few|NA
CASSIGSENTQYF
TGTGCCAGCAGTATCGGGAGTGAAAATACGCAGTATTTT
>TRBV12-3/TRBV12-4|TRBJ2-5|few|NA
CASSLVAGGNQETQYF
TGTGCCAGCAGTTTAGTTGCAGGGGGGAACCAAGAGACCCAGTACTTC
>TRBV7-2|TRBJ2-1|NA|TRBD2
CASRLRASGRGGEQFF
TGTGCCAGCAGGCTTAGGGCTAGCGGGAGGGGGGGTGAGCAGTTCTTC
>TRBV7-2|TRBJ1-2|few|NA
CASSLRRLYGYTF
TGTGCCAGCAGCTTAAGGAGGCTTTATGGCTACACCTTC
>TRBV7-9|TRBJ2-7|NA|NA
CASSATGLNSYEQYF
TGTGCCAGCAGCGCCACAGGGTTAAACTCCTACGAGCAGTACTTC
>TRBV6-2/TRBV6-3|TRBJ2-3|NA|NA
CATKTGTDTQYF
TGCGCCACCAAGACCGGCACAGATACACAGTATTTT
>TRBV6-5|TRBJ2-7|many|NA
CASSAGYEQYF
TGTGCCAGCAGTGCAGGATACGAGCAGTACTTC
>TRBV7-2|TRBJ2-5|few|NA
CASSNRVETQYF
TGTGCCAGCAGCAACAGAGTAGAGACCCAGTACTTC
>TRBV12-3/TRBV12-4|TRBJ2-3|NA|TRBD2
CASSAQSGGSDTQYF
TGTGCCAGCAGTGCGCAGAGCGGGGGTTCAGATACGCAGTATTTT
>TRBV6-6|TRBJ2-7|many|NA
CASSYSQGRDEQYF
TGTGCCAGCAGTTACTCGCAGGGGCGGGACGAGCAGTACTTC
>TRBV12-3/TRBV12-4|TRBJ1-2|few|NA
CASSQTANYGYTF
TGTGCCAGCAGTCAGACAGCTAACTATGGCTACACCTTC
>TRBV4-3|TRBJ2-3|NA|NA
CASSQDQRRADTQYF
TGCGCCAGCAGCCAAGATCAAAGGCGGGCAGATACGCAGTATTTT
>TRBV9|TRBJ2-7|few|NA
CASSVGHTSDEQYF
TGTGCCAGCAGCGTCGGACACACTTCTGACGAGCAGTACTTC
>TRBV9|TRBJ1-1|NA|NA
CASSVAAGRNTEAFF
TGTGCCAGCAGCGTAGCGGCAGGGAGGAACACTGAAGCTTTCTTT
>TRBV20-1|TRBJ2-7|few|TRBD1
CSARDRGPRDEQYF
TGCAGTGCTAGGGACAGGGGGCCAAGGGACGAGCAGTACTTC
>TRBV28|TRBJ2-1|few|NA
CASSSTSAGQRPFKQFF
TGTGCCAGCAGTTCCACCTCCGCGGGACAGCGTCCGTTTAAGCAGTTCTTC
>TRBV7-3|TRBJ2-1|NA|NA
CASSLRNENEQFF
TGTGCCAGCAGCTTAAGGAATGAGAATGAGCAGTTCTTC
>TRBV11-3|TRBJ2-1|NA|NA
CASSFSRGEQFF
TGTGCCAGCAGCTTCTCTCGCGGTGAGCAGTTCTTC
>TRBV7-2|TRBJ2-5|NA|NA
CAGVWGQGFGTQYF
TGTGCCGGGGTGTGGGGACAAGGGTTTGGGACCCAGTACTTC
>TRBV3-1|TRBJ2-4|few|TRBD2
CASSQEGLAGAQNIQYF
TGTGCCAGCAGCCAAGAGGGACTAGCGGGGGCCCAAAACATTCAGTACTTC
>TRBV6-6|TRBJ1-5|many|NA
CASSTVPSNQPQHF
TGTGCCAGCAGCACCGTCCCTAGCAATCAGCCCCAGCATTTT
>TRBV6-2/TRBV6-3|TRBJ1-2|few|TRBD1
CASSSPETGNGYTF
TGTGCCAGCAGTTCCCCTGAGACAGGGAATGGCTACACCTTC
>TRBV7-2|TRBJ1-6|NA|NA
CASSLVPGWNSPLHF
TGTGCCAGCAGCTTAGTTCCGGGTTGGAATTCACCCCTCCACTTT
>TRBV24-1|TRBJ2-3|NA|NA
CATGTVNTQYF
TGTGCCACCGGGACCGTCAATACGCAGTATTTT
>TRBV29-1|TRBJ2-5|NA|TRBD1
CSSARGRGETQYF
TGCAGCTCGGCCAGGGGGCGAGGAGAGACCCAGTACTTC
>TRBV20-1|TRBJ1-2|NA|TRBD1
CSARDTQGGGYTF
TGCAGTGCTAGAGATACACAGGGGGGTGGCTACACCTTC
>TRBV7-2|TRBJ2-5|few|TRBD1
CASRKGTEQETQYF
TGTGCCAGCAGAAAAGGGACAGAACAAGAGACCCAGTACTTC
>TRBV7-2|TRBJ1-5|NA|NA
CASSFGYNQPQHF
TGTGCCAGCAGCTTTGGCTATAATCAGCCCCAGCATTTT
>TRBV29-1|TRBJ2-3|NA|NA
CTAGQGTGLDTQYF
TGCACAGCCGGGCAGGGCACTGGCCTAGATACGCAGTATTTT
>TRBV20-1|TRBJ2-3|NA|NA
CSARPPTERTDTQYF
TGCAGTGCTAGACCCCCGACGGAGCGCACAGATACGCAGTATTTT
>TRBV27|TRBJ1-1|NA|TRBD1
CASSLLGGMDTEAFF
TGTGCCAGCAGTTTATTAGGGGGCATGGACACTGAAGCTTTCTTT
>TRBV20-1|TRBJ2-5|NA|NA
CSASLPEAQETQYF
TGTAGTGCTAGTTTGCCCGAGGCGCAAGAGACCCAGTACTTC
>TRBV24-1|TRBJ2-3|few|TRBD1
CATKGQGTDTQYF
TGTGCCACCAAAGGACAGGGCACAGATACGCAGTATTTT
>TRBV6-5|TRBJ2-7|NA|NA
CASSYSIVGAHEQYF
TGTGCCAGCAGTTACTCGATCGTGGGAGCCCACGAGCAGTACTTC
>TRBV12-3/TRBV12-4|TRBJ1-2|few|NA
CASRPTGGAGYGYTF
TGTGCCAGCAGACCAACGGGGGGCGCTGGGTATGGCTACACCTTC
>TRBV11-2|TRBJ2-7|few|TRBD2
CASSFWRGDSYEQYF
TGTGCCAGCAGCTTCTGGCGGGGGGACTCCTACGAGCAGTACTTC
>TRBV27|TRBJ2-7|NA|TRBD1
CASSSLGGQGYEQYF
TGTGCCAGCAGTTCTCTCGGGGGACAGGGCTACGAGCAGTACTTC